This is a list of T cell receptor beta chains from one sample in a study of early T cells in non-severe SARS-CoV-2 infection. In TCRdb, the 5' RACE reads were re-called with MiXCR into one record per CDR3 protein. Counted here are approximately 45,000 distinct CDR3 sequences, around 6.8% occurring once; the ten biggest clones make up roughly 5.1%. Sequences were obtained from whole blood. The receptors originated from an adult who was a healthcare worker with PCR-confirmed SARS-CoV-2 infection or an uninfected control (not recorded which). CDR3s include the opening cysteine and the closing phenylalanine or tryptophan.

v_gene,CDR3aa
TRBV12-3/TRBV12-4,CASSLAGGNTEAFF
TRBV27,CASHGGGFYNEQFF
TRBV30,CAFSWTGNTEAFF
TRBV5-1,CASREGFSSYEQYF
TRBV23-1,CASSQSDRRLGNSPLHF
TRBV27,CASSPLAGTAVYNSPLHF
TRBV7-2,CASSQSSPPETQYF
TRBV12-3/TRBV12-4,CASSPSDRGYTEAFF
TRBV7-8,CASSRQGIAEQYF
TRBV12-3/TRBV12-4,CASSFSQVDAGELFF
TRBV11-2,CASSLGLGAQETQYF
TRBV15,CATSRDIGQAGEAFF
TRBV12-3/TRBV12-4,CASSRPNQPQHF
TRBV12-3/TRBV12-4,CASSRAGTGAIGYTF
TRBV11-2,CASGQFNEQFF
TRBV30,CAWSVVPENEQFF
TRBV5-6,CASSTGTADTGELFF
TRBV29-1,CSVAGAPTGELFF
TRBV3-1,CASSQDLTQNQPQHF
TRBV2,CASSPSPGQPQHF
TRBV12-2,CASRFDRAWWNTEAFF
TRBV7-9,CASSFEEFRAHYGYTF
TRBV7-9,CASSPPGEPQHF
TRBV18,CASSPPDRGPAGQYF
TRBV12-3/TRBV12-4,CASSFPGTGAYEQYF
TRBV7-6,CASSLGDRNEQFF
TRBV29-1,CSVRGGGLRSYEQYF
TRBV5-5,CASSFTEQETQYF
TRBV6-2/TRBV6-3,CASSYVGPSTDTQYF
TRBV6-2/TRBV6-3,CASTSSGGNYNEQFF
TRBV27,CASSLGVINEKLFF
TRBV2,CASSEVAGEETQYF
TRBV2,CASSEGGTGMVGELFF
TRBV9,CASSVDGFVYGYTF
TRBV3-1,CASSQSLAVRETGELFF
TRBV6-2/TRBV6-3,CASSYDGDNEQFF
TRBV3-1,CASSRPGQAYNEQFF
TRBV11-2,CASSLRSMAFF
TRBV7-3,CASSLGPAYNEQFF
TRBV7-9,CASSLAGQNEKLFF
TRBV10-3,CAISERAQGPYNSPLHF
TRBV12-3/TRBV12-4,CASSLEGGVVGYTF
TRBV12-3/TRBV12-4,CASSLGWGRANYEQYF
TRBV5-4,CASSSDPNTEAFF
TRBV20-1,CSAPVGWVDTQYF
TRBV12-3/TRBV12-4,CASSRWVAGGGHTQYF
TRBV27,CASSLQPGHSAYEQYF
TRBV5-6,CASSLGQGKNEQYF
TRBV20-1,CSAREQGFNEQYF
TRBV11-3,CASSNERGGTEAFF
TRBV5-1,CASSGGGTGVYEQYF
TRBV12-3/TRBV12-4,CASSSGLPNEQFF
TRBV3-1,CASSLGQGASNQPQHF
TRBV12-3/TRBV12-4,CASSLGWDRGLGNTIYF